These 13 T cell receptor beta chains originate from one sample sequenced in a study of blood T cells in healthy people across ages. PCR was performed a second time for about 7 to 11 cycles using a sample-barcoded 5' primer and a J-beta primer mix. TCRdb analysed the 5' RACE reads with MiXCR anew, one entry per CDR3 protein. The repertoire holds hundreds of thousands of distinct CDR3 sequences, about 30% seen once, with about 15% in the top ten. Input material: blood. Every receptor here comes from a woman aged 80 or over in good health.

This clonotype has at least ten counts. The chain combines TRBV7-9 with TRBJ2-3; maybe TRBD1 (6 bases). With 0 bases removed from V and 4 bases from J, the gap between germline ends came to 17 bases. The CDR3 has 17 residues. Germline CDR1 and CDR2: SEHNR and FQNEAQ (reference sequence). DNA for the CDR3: TGTGCCAGCAGCTTAGCGTGGAGCAGGGGAGAATCAGATACGCAGTATTTT. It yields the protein CASSLAWSRGESDTQYF.

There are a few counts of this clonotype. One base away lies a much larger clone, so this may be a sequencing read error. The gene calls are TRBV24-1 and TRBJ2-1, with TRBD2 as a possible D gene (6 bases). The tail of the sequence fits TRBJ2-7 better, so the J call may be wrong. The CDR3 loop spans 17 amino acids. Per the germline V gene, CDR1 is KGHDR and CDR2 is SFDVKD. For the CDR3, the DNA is TGTGCCACCAGTGGTACCGGGACTTTACCTTCCTACAATGAGCAGTACTTC. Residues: CATSGTGTLPSYNEQYF.

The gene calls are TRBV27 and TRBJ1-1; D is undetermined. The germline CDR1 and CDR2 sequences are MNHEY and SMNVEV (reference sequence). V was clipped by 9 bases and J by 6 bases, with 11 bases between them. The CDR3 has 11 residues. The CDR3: CASRATPEAFF. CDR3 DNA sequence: TGTGCCAGTCGGGCAACTCCTGAAGCTTTCTTT.

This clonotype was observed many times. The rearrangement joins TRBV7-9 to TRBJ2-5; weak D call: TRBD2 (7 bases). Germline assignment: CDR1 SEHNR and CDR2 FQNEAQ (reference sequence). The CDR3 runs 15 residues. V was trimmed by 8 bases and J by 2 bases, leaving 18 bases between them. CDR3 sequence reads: CASVERGGPQETQYF. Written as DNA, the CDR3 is TGTGCCAGCGTCGAAAGGGGGGGGCCTCAAGAGACCCAGTACTTC.

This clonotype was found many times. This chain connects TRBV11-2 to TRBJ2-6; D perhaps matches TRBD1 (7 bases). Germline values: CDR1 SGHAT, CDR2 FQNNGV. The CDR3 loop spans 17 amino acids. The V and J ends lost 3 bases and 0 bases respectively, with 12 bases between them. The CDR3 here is CASSLEGAYSGANVLTF. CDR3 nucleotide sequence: TGTGCCAGCAGCTTGGAGGGGGCCTACTCTGGGGCCAACGTCCTGACTTTC. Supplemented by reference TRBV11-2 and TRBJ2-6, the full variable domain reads EAGVAQSPRYKIIEKRQSVAFWCNPISGHATLYWYQQILGQGPKLLIQFQNNGVVDDSQLPKDRFSAERLKGVDSTLKIQPAKLEDSAVYLCASSLEGAYSGANVLTFGAGSRLTVL.

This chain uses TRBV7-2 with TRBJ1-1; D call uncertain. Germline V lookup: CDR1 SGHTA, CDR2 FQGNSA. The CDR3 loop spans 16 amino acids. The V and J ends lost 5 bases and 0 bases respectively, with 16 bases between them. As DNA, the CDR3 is TGTGCCAGCAGCCCAGCCGGGTCGGGGATGAACACTGAAGCTTTCTTT. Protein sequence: CASSPAGSGMNTEAFF.

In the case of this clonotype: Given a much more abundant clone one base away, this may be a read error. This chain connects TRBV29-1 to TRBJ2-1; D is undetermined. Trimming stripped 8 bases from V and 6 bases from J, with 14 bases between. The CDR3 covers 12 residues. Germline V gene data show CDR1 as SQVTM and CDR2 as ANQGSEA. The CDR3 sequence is CSTVETINEQFF. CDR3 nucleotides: TGCAGCACCGTAGAGACGATCAATGAGCAGTTCTTC.

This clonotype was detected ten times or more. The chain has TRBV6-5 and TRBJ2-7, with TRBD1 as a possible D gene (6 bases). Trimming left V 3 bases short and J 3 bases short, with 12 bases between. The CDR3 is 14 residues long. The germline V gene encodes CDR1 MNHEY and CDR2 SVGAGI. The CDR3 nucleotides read TGTGCCAGCAGTTATGCAGGGGACGGCTACGAGCAGTACTTC. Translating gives CASSYAGDGYEQYF.

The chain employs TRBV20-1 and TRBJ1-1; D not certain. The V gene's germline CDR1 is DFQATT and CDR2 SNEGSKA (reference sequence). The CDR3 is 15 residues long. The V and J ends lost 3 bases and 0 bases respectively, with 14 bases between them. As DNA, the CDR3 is TGCAGTGCTAGCCCCAGCTCGGAGGTGAACACTGAAGCTTTCTTT. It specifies CSASPSSEVNTEAFF.

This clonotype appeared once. CDR3 amino acids: CASSESGTPETQYF. The CDR3 DNA reads TGCGCCAGCAGCGAGAGCGGGACTCCGGAGACCCAGTACTTC. The chain is built from TRBV4-3 and TRBJ2-5, with TRBD2 matching 7 bases. Germline CDR1 is LGHNA and CDR2 is YSLEER. V lost 5 bases, J lost 5 bases, and 8 bases stayed unmatched. The CDR3 has 14 amino acids.

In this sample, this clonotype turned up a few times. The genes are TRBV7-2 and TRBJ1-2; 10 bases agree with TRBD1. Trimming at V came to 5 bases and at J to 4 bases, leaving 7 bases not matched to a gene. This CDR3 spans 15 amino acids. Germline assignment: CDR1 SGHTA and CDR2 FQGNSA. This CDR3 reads CASSPSTGGSYGYTF. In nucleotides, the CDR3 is TGTGCCAGCAGCCCCTCGACAGGGGGCAGCTATGGCTACACCTTC. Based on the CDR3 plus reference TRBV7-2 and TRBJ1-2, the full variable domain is GAGVSQSPSNKVTEKGKDVELRCDPISGHTALYWYRQSLGQGLEFLIYFQGNSAPDKSGLPSDRFSAERTGGSVSTLTIQRTQQEDSAVYLCASSPSTGGSYGYTFGSGTRLTVV.

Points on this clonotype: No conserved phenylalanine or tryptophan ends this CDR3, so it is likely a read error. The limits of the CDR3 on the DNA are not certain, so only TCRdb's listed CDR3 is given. CDR3: CASSQAGSGYRFV. The V gene is TRBV4-1, the J gene TRBJ1-1; whether TRBD1, the table's D call, matches the DNA was not checked. The CDR3 has 13 residues if both end residues are counted. Germline V gives CDR1 MGHRA, CDR2 YSYEKL.

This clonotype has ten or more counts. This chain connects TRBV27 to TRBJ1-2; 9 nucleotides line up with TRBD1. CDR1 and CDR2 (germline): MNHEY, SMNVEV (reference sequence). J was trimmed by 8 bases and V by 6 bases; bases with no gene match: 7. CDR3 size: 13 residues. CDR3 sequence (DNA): TGTGCCAGCAGGATACAGGGGGCATCCGGCTACACCTTC. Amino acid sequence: CASRIQGASGYTF.